The clone carrying this T cell receptor (beta chain) was observed a handful of times. Its antigen is undetermined. The germline V gene encodes CDR1 KGHDR and CDR2 SFDVKD. The CDR3 has 14 amino acids. The germline V and J ends were trimmed by 7 bases and 1 base, with 9 bases remaining between them. The data derive from a study of T cells in Graves' hyperthyroidism and ophthalmopathy. Findings and caveats of the study: Expanded thyroid clonotypes (above 0.001) were mostly also found in blood.

Patients were excluded for uncontrolled infection, other autoimmune disease, pregnancy or lactation. It was RNA transcripts that yielded the amplified TCR beta CDR3 regions. HTBI primers were employed in a first-round RT-PCR of the TCR CDR3. In TCRdb, the multiplex PCR reads were re-called with MiXCR into one record per CDR3 protein. The data show about 400,000 distinct CDR3 sequences, with about 14% seen just once and around 28% held by the top ten. This chain joins TRBV24-1 and TRBJ2-2; no clear D gene. The sample comprised blood. The receptor was derived from a man between 45 and 60 years old with Graves' ophthalmopathy. For the CDR3, the DNA is TGTGCCACCAGGGGGATAGGGAACACCGGGGAGCTGTTTTTT. Translation: CATRGIGNTGELFF.